This T cell receptor (beta chain) was retrieved from a study of blood T cells in healthy people across ages. General study findings and limits: Older age went with lower TCR beta diversity per million T cells, in a roughly linear way. Naive T cell percentage showed a strong correlation with the diversity of TCR beta.

Researchers report isolating at least 6 million PBMCs per sample. This clonotype was recorded at least ten times. Its cognate antigen is unknown. The authors ran a second PCR of about 6 to 12 cycles using a sample-barcoded 5' primer and a J-beta primer mix. Per-sample output comprised a minimum of 2.5 million paired-end reads containing CDR3. Via MiXCR, TCRdb re-called the 5' RACE reads, giving one row per CDR3 protein. The sample lists some 930,000 distinct CDR3 sequences, around 29% occurring once. The same specimen was also included in a second study, on T cells of mothers and their children.

This receptor was obtained from a woman in her thirties or forties in good health. What was sequenced was blood.

In nucleotides, the CDR3 is TGTGCCAGCAGCAAAGTAGGCAGGGCCGGAGAAGAGACCCAGTACTTC. This translates into CASSKVGRAGEETQYF. The J gene is TRBJ2-5, the V gene TRBV21-1; the D call TRBD2 from the table was never checked on the DNA. TRBV21-1 has pseudogene status. The CDR3 sequence is 16 residues long.